The rows below give T cell receptor beta chains drawn from one sample of a study of blood T cells in healthy people across ages. TCRdb used MiXCR to reprocess the 5' RACE reads, holding one entry per CDR3 protein. The sample comprises some 1.1 million distinct CDR3 sequences, 30% to 40% of which are singletons, and less than 15% rests with the top ten. Specimen: blood. The receptors shown here come from a man aged 18 to 35 in good health. CDR3s include the opening cysteine and the closing phenylalanine or tryptophan. A D gene is named only where the DNA matches it firmly. Not every row has a clone size; where given, it reads once, few, many or a size class.

j_call clone_size v_call d_call cdr3_aa cdr3_nt
TRBJ1-6 few TRBV23-1 . CASSQVAENNSPLHF TGCGCCAGCAGTCAAGTGGCAGAAAATAATTCACCCCTCCACTTT
TRBJ2-3 . TRBV12-5 . CASGSSSRAADTQYF TGTGCTAGTGGTTCTAGTAGCAGGGCCGCGGATACGCAGTATTTT
TRBJ1-1 . TRBV6-2/TRBV6-3 . CASSYSIAVFRTEAFF TGTGCCAGCAGTTACTCGATCGCGGTCTTCCGCACTGAAGCTTTCTTT
TRBJ1-4 . TRBV20-1 . CSARGRGGEKLFF TGCAGTGCTAGGGGCAGGGGTGGGGAAAAACTGTTTTTT
TRBJ1-5 few TRBV5-1 . CASSADGFNQPQHF TGCGCCAGCAGCGCAGACGGGTTCAATCAGCCCCAGCATTTT
TRBJ2-1 few TRBV29-1 TRBD2 CSVLPFLAGGLNEQFF TGCAGCGTCCTCCCCTTTCTAGCGGGGGGGCTTAATGAGCAGTTCTTC
TRBJ2-5 . TRBV7-3 . CASSSSTGAQETQYF TGTGCCAGCAGCTCATCAACAGGAGCACAAGAGACCCAGTACTTC
TRBJ1-2 . TRBV3-1 . CASSLGIYPDGYIF TGTGCCAGCAGCTTAGGGATTTATCCGGATGGCTACATCTTC
TRBJ2-5 . TRBV2 . CASADLSGSYQETQYF TGTGCCAGCGCCGACCTTAGCGGATCGTACCAAGAGACCCAGTACTTC
TRBJ2-3 many TRBV4-1 TRBD2 CASSQDFPGGDTQYF TGCGCCAGCAGCCAAGATTTTCCGGGAGGAGATACGCAGTATTTT
TRBJ2-7 . TRBV7-2 TRBD2 CASSNPGLESEQYF TGTGCCAGCAGCAATCCGGGACTAGAGTCCGAGCAGTACTTC
TRBJ2-7 . TRBV27 TRBD2 CASSSRGSDYEQYF TGTGCCAGCAGTTCCCGCGGGAGTGACTACGAGCAGTACTTC
TRBJ1-2 . TRBV3-1 . CASSQGGQYGGGYTF TGTGCCAGCAGTCAAGGAGGGCAGTATGGTGGTGGCTACACCTTC
TRBJ2-7 few TRBV9 . CASSAVKGGAYEQYF TGTGCCAGCAGCGCAGTTAAGGGGGGAGCCTACGAGCAGTACTTC
TRBJ1-2 few TRBV20-1 . CSADNREANYGYTF TGCAGTGCTGATAACAGGGAGGCTAACTATGGCTACACCTTC
TRBJ1-1 once TRBV18 TRBD1 CASSPQRQGEAFF TGTGCCAGCTCACCCCAACGACAGGGCGAAGCTTTCTTT
TRBJ2-7 . TRBV6-1 . CASSNRDPHYEQYF TGTGCCAGCAGTAACCGGGATCCTCACTACGAGCAGTACTTC
TRBJ2-1 . TRBV4-3 TRBD1 CASSQNLPGQGQNEQFF TGCGCCAGCAGCCAAAACTTACCGGGACAGGGGCAGAATGAGCAGTTCTTC
TRBJ1-1 . TRBV21-1 . CASSKGRDYTEAFF TGCGCCAGCAGCAAAGGACGGGATTACACTGAAGCTTTCTTT
TRBJ1-1 . TRBV9 . CASSARTLNTEAFF TGTGCCAGCAGCGCGCGTACACTGAACACTGAAGCTTTCTTT
TRBJ1-1 few TRBV13 . CASSLDSQNTEAFF TGTGCCAGCAGCTTAGATAGTCAGAACACTGAAGCTTTCTTT
TRBJ2-3 . TRBV24-1 . CATSDLWDSTDTQYF TGTGCCACCAGTGATTTGTGGGACAGCACAGATACGCAGTATTTT
TRBJ2-5 . TRBV5-1 . CASRNPMKQTMWQETQYF TGCGCCAGCAGAAATCCTATGAAGCAAACGATGTGGCAAGAGACCCAGTACTTC
TRBJ1-3 . TRBV7-2 . CASSLARGDSGNTIYF TGTGCCAGCAGCTTAGCGCGGGGGGACTCTGGAAACACCATATATTTT
TRBJ2-5 many TRBV10-3 TRBD1 CAISVGTATQETQYF TGTGCCATCAGTGTAGGGACAGCGACGCAAGAGACCCAGTACTTC
TRBJ1-3 . TRBV25-1 TRBD1 CASSPGQGAYTIYF TGTGCCAGCAGTCCGGGACAGGGGGCTTACACCATATATTTT
TRBJ1-5 . TRBV5-1 . CASSLDTNQPQHF TGCGCCAGCAGCCTAGACACAAATCAGCCCCAGCATTTT
TRBJ2-1 . TRBV5-6 TRBD2 CASGLSGGEYNEQFF TGTGCCAGCGGCTTAAGCGGGGGGGAGTACAATGAGCAGTTCTTC
TRBJ1-1 few TRBV20-1 . CSAKQGMNTEAFF TGCAGTGCTAAACAGGGTATGAACACTGAAGCTTTCTTT
TRBJ2-7 once TRBV3-1 TRBD1 CASSHGIPGQVPYEQYF TGTGCCAGCAGCCATGGTATCCCGGGACAGGTACCCTACGAGCAGTACTTC
TRBJ2-7 few TRBV21-1 . CASSKEGVSRDDMVKQYF TGTGCCAGCAGCAAAGAAGGGGTCAGCAGGGACGACATGGTGAAGCAGTACTTC
TRBJ2-1 . TRBV4-3 TRBD2 CDSSQDKGAAGGQFF TGCGACAGCAGCCAAGATAAAGGTGCGGCGGGGGGGCAGTTCTTC
TRBJ1-1 few TRBV6-5 . CASSYRPTNTEAFF TGTGCCAGCAGTTACCGACCCACGAACACTGAAGCTTTCTTT
TRBJ2-1 few TRBV20-1 TRBD2 CSARDGWSGARSEQFF TGCAGTGCTAGAGATGGTTGGAGCGGGGCGCGGAGTGAGCAGTTCTTC
TRBJ1-2 . TRBV12-3/TRBV12-4 . CASSLKGSPYGYTF TGTGCCAGCAGTTTAAAGGGGAGCCCCTATGGCTACACCTTC
TRBJ1-6 . TRBV6-5 . CASSYLQNSPPHF TGTGCCAGCAGTTACCTACAGAACTCACCCCCCCACTTT
TRBJ2-1 few TRBV10-3 TRBD1 CAIRRDRGQSSYNEQFF TGTGCCATCAGGAGGGACAGGGGGCAAAGCTCCTACAATGAGCAGTTCTTC
TRBJ1-2 . TRBV7-9 . CAGSFGGYGYTF TGTGCCGGCAGCTTCGGGGGGTATGGCTACACCTTC
TRBJ1-5 . TRBV7-9 . CASFLTGSDQPQHF TGTGCCAGCTTCTTAACAGGGAGTGATCAGCCCCAGCATTTT
TRBJ2-1 few TRBV20-1 . CSARDVEQFF TGCAGTGCCAGGGACGTAGAGCAGTTCTTC
TRBJ1-5 . TRBV20-1 . CSARDREENQPQHF TGCAGTGCTAGAGATCGGGAGGAAAATCAGCCCCAGCATTTT